A selection of T cell receptor beta chains follows, all from one sample in a study of shared clonotypes between healthy human individuals. The table came from immunoSEQ multiplex PCR; TCRdb's copy has only in-frame clones and leaves some out. The sample has roughly 700,000 clones; approximately 74% are singletons. Material for sequencing was memory CD4+ T cells sorted from blood. These receptors all stem from a woman in her 30s in good health. Both conserved end residues are part of each CDR3. D genes are given only for firm matches. The size field is filled for only some rows; it gives once, few, many or a size class.

v_call,clone_size,cdr3_length,j_call,d_call,cdr3_nt,cdr3_aa
TRBV5-1,few,14,TRBJ1-2,TRBD1,TGCGCCAGCAGTTTCACAGGGGACAACTATGGCTACACCTTC,CASSFTGDNYGYTF
TRBV10-3,NA,15,TRBJ2-1,NA,TGTGCCATGGGGAAACAGGGCGCCTCCTACAATGAGCAGTTCTTC,CAMGKQGASYNEQFF
TRBV4-1,NA,16,TRBJ2-7,TRBD2,TGCGCCAGCAGCCAAGGTCCGGGAGGGCCTTTATACGAGCAGTACTTC,CASSQGPGGPLYEQYF
TRBV5-1,NA,14,TRBJ2-5,TRBD2,TGCGCCAGCAGCTCGAGGGCGGGAGGGGAGACCCAGTACTTC,CASSSRAGGETQYF
TRBV27,NA,17,TRBJ2-5,TRBD2,TGTGCCAGCAGTTTAAATGCGGCGGGAGGCTACCAAGAGACCCAGTACTTC,CASSLNAAGGYQETQYF
TRBV2,once,13,TRBJ1-1,NA,TGTGCCAGCAGCGACCAGGGGAACACTGAAGCTTTCTTT,CASSDQGNTEAFF
TRBV19,many,13,TRBJ2-2,NA,TGTGCCAGTAGTATAGTAGGGATTGGGGAGCTGTTTTTT,CASSIVGIGELFF
TRBV5-1,NA,17,TRBJ2-1,TRBD2,TGCGCCAGCAGCGCCGGGACTAGCGGGAGGCTTAACAATGAGCAGTTCTTC,CASSAGTSGRLNNEQFF
TRBV10-1,NA,15,TRBJ2-3,TRBD2,TGCGCCAGCAGTGAGTCGGGAGGGCCCACAGATACACAGTATTTT,CASSESGGPTDTQYF
TRBV6-5,NA,14,TRBJ1-3,NA,TGTGCCAGCAGTTACTCGGAAGCTGGAAACACCATATATTTT,CASSYSEAGNTIYF
TRBV4-2,NA,17,TRBJ2-1,TRBD1,TGTGCCAGCAGCCAAGCAGAGGGACAGGGTTCCTACAATGAGCAGTTCTTC,CASSQAEGQGSYNEQFF
TRBV7-8,NA,14,TRBJ1-1,NA,TGTGCCAGCAGATCAAGGGGCCTGAACACTGAAGCTTTCTTT,CASRSRGLNTEAFF
TRBV28,NA,16,TRBJ2-1,TRBD2,TGTGCCAGCAGTCCCCCGTCGGGGGGTTCCTACAATGAGCAGTTCTTC,CASSPPSGGSYNEQFF
TRBV11-2,NA,15,TRBJ1-5,NA,TGTGCCAGCAGCTTGGAGCCAGGGTCTCGGCAGCCCCAGCATTTT,CASSLEPGSRQPQHF
TRBV19,NA,14,TRBJ1-2,NA,TGTGCCAGTAGTATAGAGGCGGGAAGGGGCGGCTACACCTTC,CASSIEAGRGGYTF
TRBV13,NA,14,TRBJ2-7,TRBD1,TGTGCCAGCAGCTTACTTTCCGACAGGGGACCTAAGTACTTC,CASSLLSDRGPKYF
TRBV5-6,NA,14,TRBJ1-5,TRBD1,TGTGCCAGCAGCCTGACAGGGAATAATCAGCCCCAGCATTTT,CASSLTGNNQPQHF
TRBV5-1,NA,15,TRBJ1-3,TRBD1,TGCGCCAGCAGCAGGACGGGACAGGCTGGAAACACCATATATTTT,CASSRTGQAGNTIYF
TRBV9,NA,16,TRBJ2-1,NA,TGTGCCAGCAGCGTAGGGGGAGGACGGACCTACAATGAGCAGTTCTTC,CASSVGGGRTYNEQFF
TRBV14,NA,15,TRBJ2-7,NA,TGTGCCAGCAGCCAATGGCACAGGAGCTCCTACGAGCAGTACTTC,CASSQWHRSSYEQYF
TRBV29-1,NA,12,TRBJ2-7,TRBD2,TGCAGCGTTGAAGAAGCGGGGGTCGAGCAGTACTTC,CSVEEAGVEQYF
TRBV7-8,once,12,TRBJ2-6,NA,TGTGCCAGCACTCCTGGGGCCAACGTCCTGACTTTC,CASTPGANVLTF
TRBV7-2,NA,16,TRBJ2-1,NA,TGTGCCAGCAGCTTAGGCGGGGCAAACTCCTACAATGAGCAGTTCTTC,CASSLGGANSYNEQFF
TRBV30,NA,12,TRBJ1-1,NA,TGTGCCTGTTCATCAGGGGCGATGGTGGCTTTCTTT,CACSSGAMVAFF
TRBV5-1,NA,15,TRBJ1-3,NA,TGCGCCAGCAGCTTGGGACACACCTCTGGAAACACCATATATTTT,CASSLGHTSGNTIYF
TRBV5-1,NA,13,TRBJ2-7,NA,TGCGCCAGCAGCCGAGGACCTACCTACGAGCAGTACTTC,CASSRGPTYEQYF
TRBV18,few,18,TRBJ2-2,TRBD1,TGTGCCAGCTCACCAAGCAGAATTGGACAGGGGAACACCGGGGAGCTGTTTTTT,CASSPSRIGQGNTGELFF
TRBV4-1,NA,15,TRBJ1-1,NA,TGCGCCAGCAGCCAAGTTGCACAGCTGGACACTGAAGCTTTCTTT,CASSQVAQLDTEAFF
TRBV7-9,few,13,TRBJ2-7,TRBD2,TGTGCCAGCAGCCTAGCGGGGGGGTTCGAGCAGTACTTC,CASSLAGGFEQYF
TRBV2,once,15,TRBJ2-1,TRBD1,TGTGCCAGCAGTTTAACAGGGGACTCCTACAATGAGCAGTTCTTC,CASSLTGDSYNEQFF
TRBV5-4,NA,15,TRBJ2-3,TRBD2,TGTGCCAGCAGCCCTGACCTAGCGGCAACAGATACGCAGTATTTT,CASSPDLAATDTQYF
TRBV28,NA,15,TRBJ1-5,TRBD1,TGTGCCAGCAGTTTAAGGCAGGGGGGAATTCAGCCCCAGCATTTT,CASSLRQGGIQPQHF
TRBV15,many,18,TRBJ2-3,NA,TGTGCCACCAGCAGAGAAAGGGAATACAGGGCTAGCACAGATACGCAGTATTTT,CATSREREYRASTDTQYF
TRBV28,NA,15,TRBJ1-3,TRBD1,TGTGCCAGCAGAAGGGGACAGGCCTCTGGAAACACCATATATTTT,CASRRGQASGNTIYF
TRBV29-1,NA,14,TRBJ1-3,TRBD1,TGCAGCGTTGTGTGGGACAGCTCTGGAAACACCATATATTTT,CSVVWDSSGNTIYF
TRBV11-2,NA,15,TRBJ2-3,NA,TGTGCCAGCAGCTTAGTGGGGTCGGCCACAGATACGCAGTATTTT,CASSLVGSATDTQYF
TRBV5-8,NA,10,TRBJ2-4,NA,TGTGCCAGCAGCTTGAGCATTCAGTACTTC,CASSLSIQYF
TRBV27,NA,15,TRBJ2-7,TRBD1,TGTGCCAGCAATTCCTTGACAGGGGGAAGCTCCGAGCAGTACTTC,CASNSLTGGSSEQYF
TRBV7-9,NA,12,TRBJ1-1,TRBD1,TGTGCCAGCAGCTTACCGACAGGGATGGCTTTCTTT,CASSLPTGMAFF